Sequencing of this TCR beta chain was carried out in a study of T cell changes during pregnancy in multiple sclerosis. Assay used: immunoSEQ multiplex PCR; TCRdb lists only in-frame clones, some missing. The sample contains about 100,000 clones, about nine tenths of which appear only once. The CDR3 length is 12 residues. With 7 bases removed from V and 4 bases from J, the gap between germline ends came to 7 bases. Germline V gives CDR1 MDHEN, CDR2 SYDVKM. The J gene is TRBJ1-4, the V gene TRBV28, with no clear D. Sample: peripheral blood, taken after pregnancy. This TCR was recovered from a female donor with multiple sclerosis, enrolled in a pregnancy study. CDR3 coding DNA: TGTGCCAGCACCAGTCTTAATGAAAAACTGTTTTTT. The encoded protein is CASTSLNEKLFF.